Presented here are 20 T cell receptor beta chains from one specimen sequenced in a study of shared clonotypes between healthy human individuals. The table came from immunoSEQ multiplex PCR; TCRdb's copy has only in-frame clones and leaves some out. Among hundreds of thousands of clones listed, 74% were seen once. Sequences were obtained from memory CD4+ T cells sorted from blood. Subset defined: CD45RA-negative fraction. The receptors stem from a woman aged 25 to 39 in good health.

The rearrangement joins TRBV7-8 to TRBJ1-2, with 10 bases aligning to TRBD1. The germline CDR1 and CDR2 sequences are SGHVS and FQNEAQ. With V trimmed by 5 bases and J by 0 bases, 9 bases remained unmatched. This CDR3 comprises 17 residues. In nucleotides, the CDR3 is TGTGCCAGCAGCCCCGGGACAGGGGACGAGGCTAACTATGGCTACACCTTC. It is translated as CASSPGTGDEANYGYTF.

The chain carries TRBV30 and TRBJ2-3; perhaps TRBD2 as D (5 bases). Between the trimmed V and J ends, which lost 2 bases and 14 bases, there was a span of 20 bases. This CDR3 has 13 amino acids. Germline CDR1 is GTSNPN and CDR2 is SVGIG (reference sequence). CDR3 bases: TGTGCCTGGAGTCTCCCCCCGGGTGGACTTCGGTATTTT. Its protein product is CAWSLPPGGLRYF.

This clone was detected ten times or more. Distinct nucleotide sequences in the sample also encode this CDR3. For the CDR3, the DNA is TGTGCCAGCAGCTTAGATTCCGGGACAGGGGGCTACAATGAGCAGTTCTTC. It translates to CASSLDSGTGGYNEQFF. J is TRBJ2-1 and V is TRBV11-2, with 11 nucleotides matching TRBD1. There are 17 residues in the CDR3. J lost 3 bases, V lost 0 bases, and 4 bases had no gene match. Per the germline V gene, CDR1 is SGHAT and CDR2 is FQNNGV.

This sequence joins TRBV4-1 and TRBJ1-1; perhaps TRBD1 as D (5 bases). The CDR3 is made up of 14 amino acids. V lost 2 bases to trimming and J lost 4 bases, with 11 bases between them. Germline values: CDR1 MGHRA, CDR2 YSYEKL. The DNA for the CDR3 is TGCGCCAGCAGCCAACGAGGGGACGTCACTGAAGCTTTCTTT. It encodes CASSQRGDVTEAFF.

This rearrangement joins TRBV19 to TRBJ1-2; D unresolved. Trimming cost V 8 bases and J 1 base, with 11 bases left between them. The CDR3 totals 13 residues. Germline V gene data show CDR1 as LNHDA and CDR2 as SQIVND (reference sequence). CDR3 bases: TGTGCCAGTTACCGCAGCAGTAACTATGGCTACACCTTC. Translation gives CASYRSSNYGYTF.

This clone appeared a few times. In DNA, the CDR3 is TGCGCCAGCAGCCTAGACAGGATTCAGAACACTGAAGCTTTCTTT. Translation: CASSLDRIQNTEAFF. This chain links TRBV5-1 with TRBJ1-1, with a weak D call TRBD1 (6 bases). The CDR3 totals 15 residues. Per the germline V gene, CDR1 is SGHRS and CDR2 is YFSETQ. The V and J ends lost 4 bases and 1 base respectively, with 14 bases between them.

The CDR3 spells CASSSGYSVRPYEQYF. The CDR3 bases are TGTGCCAGCAGCTCTGGGTATTCGGTGAGACCCTACGAGCAGTACTTC. The chain employs TRBV7-8 and TRBJ2-7, with D hard to call. CDR3 length: 16 residues. The germline V gene has CDR1 SGHVS and CDR2 FQNEAQ. Deletions cut 4 bases from V and 2 bases from J, with 18 bases between.

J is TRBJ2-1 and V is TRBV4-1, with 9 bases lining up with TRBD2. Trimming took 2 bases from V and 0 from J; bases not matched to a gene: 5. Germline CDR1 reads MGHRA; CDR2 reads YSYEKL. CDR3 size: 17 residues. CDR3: CASSQILAGVSYNEQFF. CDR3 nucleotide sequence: TGCGCCAGCAGCCAAATTTTAGCGGGAGTCTCCTACAATGAGCAGTTCTTC.

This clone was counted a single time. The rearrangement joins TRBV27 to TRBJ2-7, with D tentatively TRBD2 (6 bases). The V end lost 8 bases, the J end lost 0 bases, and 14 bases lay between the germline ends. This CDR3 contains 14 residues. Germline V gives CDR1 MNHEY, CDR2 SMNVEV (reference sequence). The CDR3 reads CASARLVYSYEQYF. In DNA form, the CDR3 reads TGTGCCAGCGCCAGACTAGTTTACTCCTACGAGCAGTACTTC.

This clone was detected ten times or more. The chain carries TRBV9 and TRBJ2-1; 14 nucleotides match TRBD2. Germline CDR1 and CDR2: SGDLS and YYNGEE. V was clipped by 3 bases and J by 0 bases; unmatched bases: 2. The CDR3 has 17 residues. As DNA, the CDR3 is TGTGCCAGCAGCGCCGGGACTAGCGGGAGCTCCTACAATGAGCAGTTCTTC. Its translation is CASSAGTSGSSYNEQFF.

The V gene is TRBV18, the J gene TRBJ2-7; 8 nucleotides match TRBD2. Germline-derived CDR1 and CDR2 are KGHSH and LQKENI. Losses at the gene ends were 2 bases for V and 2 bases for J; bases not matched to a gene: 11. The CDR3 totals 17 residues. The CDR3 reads CASSPEVSRRGAYEQYF. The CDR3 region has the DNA TGTGCCAGCTCACCAGAAGTGTCTAGGCGGGGGGCCTACGAGCAGTACTTC.

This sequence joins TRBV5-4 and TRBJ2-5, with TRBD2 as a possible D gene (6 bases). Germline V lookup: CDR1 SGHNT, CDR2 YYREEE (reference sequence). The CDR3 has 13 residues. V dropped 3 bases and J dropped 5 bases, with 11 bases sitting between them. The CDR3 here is CASSSPGLETQYF. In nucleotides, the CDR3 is TGTGCCAGCAGCTCACCGGGACTCGAGACCCAGTACTTC.

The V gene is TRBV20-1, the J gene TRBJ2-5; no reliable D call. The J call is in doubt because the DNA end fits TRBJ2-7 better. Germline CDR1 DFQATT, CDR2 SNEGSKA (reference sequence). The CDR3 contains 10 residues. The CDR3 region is CSAAHYEQYF. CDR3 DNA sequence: TGCAGTGCTGCCCACTACGAGCAGTACTTC.

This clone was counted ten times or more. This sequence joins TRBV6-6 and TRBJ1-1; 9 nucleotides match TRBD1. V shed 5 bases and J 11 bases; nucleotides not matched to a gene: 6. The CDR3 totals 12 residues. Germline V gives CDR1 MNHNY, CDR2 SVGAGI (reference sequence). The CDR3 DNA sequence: TGTGCCAGCAGTGCGGGACAGGGTGACGCTTTCTTT. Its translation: CASSAGQGDAFF.

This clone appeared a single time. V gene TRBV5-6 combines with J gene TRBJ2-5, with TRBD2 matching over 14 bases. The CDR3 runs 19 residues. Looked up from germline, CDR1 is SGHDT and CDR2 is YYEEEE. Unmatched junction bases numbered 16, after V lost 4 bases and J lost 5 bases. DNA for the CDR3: TGTGCCAGCAGCCCACACAGACTAGCGGGAGGGTCCTCGGGGGAGACCCAGTACTTC. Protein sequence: CASSPHRLAGGSSGETQYF.

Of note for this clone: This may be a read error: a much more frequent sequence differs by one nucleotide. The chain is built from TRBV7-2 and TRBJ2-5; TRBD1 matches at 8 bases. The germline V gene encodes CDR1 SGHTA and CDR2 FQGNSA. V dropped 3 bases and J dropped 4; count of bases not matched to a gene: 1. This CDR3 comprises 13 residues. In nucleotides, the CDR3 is TGTGCCAGCAGCTTTGGACAGGGAGAGACCCAGTACTTC. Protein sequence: CASSFGQGETQYF.

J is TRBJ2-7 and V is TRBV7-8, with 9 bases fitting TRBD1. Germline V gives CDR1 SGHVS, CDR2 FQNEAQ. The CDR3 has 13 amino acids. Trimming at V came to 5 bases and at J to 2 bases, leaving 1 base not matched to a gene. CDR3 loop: CASSRDRAYEQYF. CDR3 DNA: TGTGCCAGCAGCAGGGACAGGGCCTACGAGCAGTACTTC.

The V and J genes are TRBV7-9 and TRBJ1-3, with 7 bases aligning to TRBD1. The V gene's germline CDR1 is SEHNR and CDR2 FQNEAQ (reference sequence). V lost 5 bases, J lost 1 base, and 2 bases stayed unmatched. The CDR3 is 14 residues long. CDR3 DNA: TGTGCCAGCAGCCCAGGGGGGTCTGGAAACACCATATATTTT. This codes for CASSPGGSGNTIYF. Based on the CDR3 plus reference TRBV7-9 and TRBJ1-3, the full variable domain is DTGVSQNPRHKITKRGQNVTFRCDPISEHNRLYWYRQTLGQGPEFLTYFQNEAQLEKSRLLSDRFSAERPKGSFSTLEIQRTEQGDSAMYLCASSPGGSGNTIYFGEGSWLTVV.

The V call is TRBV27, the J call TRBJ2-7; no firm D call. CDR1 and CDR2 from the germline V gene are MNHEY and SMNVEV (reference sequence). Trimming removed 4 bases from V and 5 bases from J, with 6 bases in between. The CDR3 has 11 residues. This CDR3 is CASSSLHEQYF. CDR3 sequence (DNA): TGTGCCAGCAGTTCTCTCCACGAGCAGTACTTC.

The CDR3 nucleotides read TGTGCCAGCAGTGGAAGCCGGCGAGCAGCCTACGAGCAGTACTTC. Its translation is CASSGSRRAAYEQYF. This chain joins TRBV6-1 and TRBJ2-7; no reliable D call. The germline gives CDR1 MNHNS, CDR2 SASEGT. V lost 4 bases and J lost 2, with 15 bases in between. The CDR3 totals 15 residues.